This T cell receptor (beta chain) was profiled in a study of siplizumab effects on memory and regulatory T cells. Some clones are missing from TCRdb's copy, which holds only in-frame ones; the method was immunoSEQ multiplex PCR. This table has more than 5,500 clones, 36% appearing once. As regards this clone: Its antigen is not known.

The CDR3 runs to 16 residues. Germline V gene sequence: CDR1 SEHNR, CDR2 FQNEAQ (reference sequence). Trimming cost V 6 bases and J 2 bases; bases outside gene matches: 13. A 37°C coculture lasting 5 to 6 days was applied to the mixed lymphocyte reaction cells. Specimen: CFSE-low (dividing) CD8+ T cells sorted from an allogeneic mixed lymphocyte reaction. The V and J genes are TRBV7-9 and TRBJ2-7; TRBD2 agrees at 7 bases. The receptor was derived from a human donor in good health; the cells came from an allogeneic mixed lymphocyte reaction. The CDR3 region has the DNA TGTGCCAGCAGTCCGATTGGATCTAGCGGAACCTACGAGCAGTACTTC. Protein sequence: CASSPIGSSGTYEQYF.